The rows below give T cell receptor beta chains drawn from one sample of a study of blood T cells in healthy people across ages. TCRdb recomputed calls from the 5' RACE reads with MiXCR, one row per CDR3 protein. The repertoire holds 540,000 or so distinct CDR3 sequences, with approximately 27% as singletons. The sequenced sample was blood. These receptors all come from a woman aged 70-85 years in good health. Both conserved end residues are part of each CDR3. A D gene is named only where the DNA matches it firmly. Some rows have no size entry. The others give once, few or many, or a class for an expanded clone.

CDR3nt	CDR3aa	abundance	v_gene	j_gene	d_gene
TGTGCCAGCACTGCATCCTACAATGAGCAGTTCTTC	CASTASYNEQFF	few	TRBV7-9	TRBJ2-1	-
TGCGCCAGCAGCCAAGATCTGGTAGGGAGGGGAGGAACTAATGAAAAACTGTTTTTT	CASSQDLVGRGGTNEKLFF	few	TRBV4-3	TRBJ1-4	-
TGTGCCAGCAGCTTACAGGCCTTGGGTTCAGGGGCCAACGTCCTGACTTTC	CASSLQALGSGANVLTF	few	TRBV7-3	TRBJ2-6	-
TGTGCCACTACCTTGAGGGCGAACACTGAAGCTTTCTTT	CATTLRANTEAFF	few	TRBV6-6	TRBJ1-1	-
TGTGCCAGCAGTAGCCCACAGGGGGGCATTCAGTACTTC	CASSSPQGGIQYF	-	TRBV27	TRBJ2-4	TRBD1
TGCAGCGTTCAACAGGGTTCAGATACGCAGTATTTT	CSVQQGSDTQYF	few	TRBV29-1	TRBJ2-3	-
TGTGCCAGCAGCTTGCAATTCGGTTATGGCTACACCTTC	CASSLQFGYGYTF	few	TRBV7-9	TRBJ1-2	-
TGTGCCAGCAGCGGGGGGGCCAGCACAGATACGCAGTATTTT	CASSGGASTDTQYF	-	TRBV7-9	TRBJ2-3	-
TGTGCCAGCAGCCCATTTCCTGGGGATGCTAATGAAAAACTGTTTTTT	CASSPFPGDANEKLFF	-	TRBV7-8	TRBJ1-4	-
TGTGCCAGCAGTTTGATCAGGGCGAATTCACCCCTCCACTTT	CASSLIRANSPLHF	few	TRBV12-3/TRBV12-4	TRBJ1-6	-
TGTGCCAGCAGCTTAGGAGGGCAGAGAAATCAGCCCCAGCATTTT	CASSLGGQRNQPQHF	few	TRBV7-2	TRBJ1-5	-
TGTGCCAGCGGTAGTAGCGGGGGAGGGCAAGAGACCCAGTACTTC	CASGSSGGGQETQYF	-	TRBV12-3/TRBV12-4	TRBJ2-5	TRBD2
TGCAGCGTTGACAGGGACCACACCGGGGAGCTGTTTTTT	CSVDRDHTGELFF	-	TRBV29-1	TRBJ2-2	-
TGTGCCAGCAGCGGGCAGGGGGCGCGGGCTGAAGCTTTCTTT	CASSGQGARAEAFF	few	TRBV11-1	TRBJ1-1	TRBD1
TGTGCCAGCAGCCAAGAGATTTGGACTAGCGTACGCCAAGAGACCCAGTACTTC	CASSQEIWTSVRQETQYF	few	TRBV4-2	TRBJ2-5	TRBD2
TGCAGCGGCTCCGGGACAGTATCCAATGAGCAGTTCTTC	CSGSGTVSNEQFF	-	TRBV29-1	TRBJ2-1	TRBD1
TGTGCCAGCAGTGAAGGTAGCGCCCATGAGCAGTTCTTC	CASSEGSAHEQFF	-	TRBV2	TRBJ2-1	-
TGCGCCAGCAGCTTGGGGGACACCCTGGGAGATACGCAGTATTTT	CASSLGDTLGDTQYF	-	TRBV5-1	TRBJ2-3	-
TGTGCCAGCAGCCTAACTAGCGGGGGGGCCGGTGAGCAGTTCTTC	CASSLTSGGAGEQFF	-	TRBV11-2	TRBJ2-1	TRBD2
TGCGCCAGCAGCTCGGGACAGGGCCACACTGAAGCTTTCTTT	CASSSGQGHTEAFF	few	TRBV5-1	TRBJ1-1	TRBD1
TGCGCCAGCAGCCCAGGACAGGGTCGGGGTGAGCAGTTCTTC	CASSPGQGRGEQFF	-	TRBV4-3	TRBJ2-1	TRBD1
TGCGCCAGCAGCCAAGCGGACAGGACCGGGGAGCTGTTTTTT	CASSQADRTGELFF	-	TRBV4-3	TRBJ2-2	TRBD1
TGTGCCAGCACCCTAAGGATCTCTGGGGCCAACGTCCTGACTTTC	CASTLRISGANVLTF	few	TRBV12-3/TRBV12-4	TRBJ2-6	-
TGCGCCAGCAGCCAGACAGGGATGGAGACCCAGTACTTC	CASSQTGMETQYF	-	TRBV4-3	TRBJ2-5	TRBD1
TGCAGTGCTTTAGACACGGCCAAAAACATTCAGTACTTC	CSALDTAKNIQYF	-	TRBV20-1	TRBJ2-4	-
TGCGCCAGCAGCTTGACCGGGGGTGCCTATGGCTACACCTTC	CASSLTGGAYGYTF	few	TRBV5-1	TRBJ1-2	-
TGTGCCAGCTCAGGACCCGGACAGGGGCCCTCCTACGAGCAGTACTTC	CASSGPGQGPSYEQYF	-	TRBV18	TRBJ2-7	TRBD1
TGTGCCAGCGGAACCGGCGGGTTATTGAGCGGCGAGCAGTACTTC	CASGTGGLLSGEQYF	few	TRBV27	TRBJ2-7	-
TGCAGCGTTGAGGGACTAGCATTCGAGCAGTTCTTC	CSVEGLAFEQFF	-	TRBV29-1	TRBJ2-1	TRBD2
TGCAGTGCTAGAAGGACAGCCGTCCAAGAGACCCAGTACTTC	CSARRTAVQETQYF	few	TRBV20-1	TRBJ2-5	-
TGTGCCAGCAGAACCGCGCAGGGTAACGAGCAGTACTTC	CASRTAQGNEQYF	once	TRBV21-1	TRBJ2-7	-
TGTGCCAGCAGCCCCGGACAGGCAACTAATGAAAGACTGTTTTTT	CASSPGQATNERLFF	few	TRBV5-5	TRBJ1-4	TRBD1
TGCGCCAGCAGCCAAGATAGCGGGGGGGCCACAGATACGCAGTATTTT	CASSQDSGGATDTQYF	-	TRBV4-3	TRBJ2-3	TRBD2
TGCAGTGCGGGAGCCTACGAGCAGTACTTC	CSAGAYEQYF	many	TRBV20-1	TRBJ2-7	-
TGCGCCAGCAGCTTGGTCGCGCGGTCTAGCACAGATACGCAGTATTTT	CASSLVARSSTDTQYF	-	TRBV5-1	TRBJ2-3	-
TGCGCCAGCAGCCGAACAGACAGCTTCTATGGCTACACCTTC	CASSRTDSFYGYTF	-	TRBV4-1	TRBJ1-2	-
TGTGCCATCAGGGGGGGAAACATTCAGTACTTC	CAIRGGNIQYF	-	TRBV10-3	TRBJ2-4	-
TGCAGTGCTAGAGATGGGGGGACAGGCAGCTCTGGGGCCAACGTCCTGACTTTC	CSARDGGTGSSGANVLTF	-	TRBV20-1	TRBJ2-6	TRBD1
TGTGCTAGTGGTTTGGACGGGGGTCAGCCCCAGCATTTT	CASGLDGGQPQHF	few	TRBV12-5	TRBJ1-5	-
TGTGCCAGCAGCCCTCGTGGAGGTTCCCACGAGCAGTACTTC	CASSPRGGSHEQYF	-	TRBV7-9	TRBJ2-7	-
TGTGCCAGCAGCGGGGCGGACTACTACTACGAGCAGTACTTC	CASSGADYYYEQYF	-	TRBV7-3	TRBJ2-7	-
TGTGCCAGCTCAGTGGGGGACGGAAGCTCCTACGAGCAGTACTTC	CASSVGDGSSYEQYF	few	TRBV18	TRBJ2-7	-
TGTGCCATCCGGACTAGCGGGGGAGATACGCAGTATTTT	CAIRTSGGDTQYF	-	TRBV6-2/TRBV6-3	TRBJ2-3	TRBD2
TGTGCCAGCAGCTTAGTATCCGGACTAGCGGGTGGCAATGAGCAGTTCTTC	CASSLVSGLAGGNEQFF	-	TRBV7-3	TRBJ2-1	TRBD2
TGTGCCAGCAGCTTAGGGGACAGGGGATTCAATCAGCCCCAGCATTTT	CASSLGDRGFNQPQHF	-	TRBV7-8	TRBJ1-5	TRBD1
TGTGCCAGCTCCCATCGAACAGGGACCGTCGGGGCCAACGTCCTGACTTTC	CASSHRTGTVGANVLTF	-	TRBV6-2/TRBV6-3	TRBJ2-6	-
TGCGCCAGCAGCCCCACTGGGGCAGGGTCTTTTGAACTGTTTTTT	CASSPTGAGSFELFF	few	TRBV4-3	TRBJ1-4	-